This T cell receptor beta chain was recorded in a study of blood T cells in healthy people across ages. This clonotype has a handful of counts. Its target is unknown. V was clipped by 6 bases and J by 2 bases, with 14 bases between them. The CDR3 has 15 residues. Germline assignment: CDR1 MNHEY and CDR2 SMNVEV (reference sequence). Whole-study findings and limits: Because donor CMV status was unknown, expanded clonotype changes were possibly confounded. Measured against age, TCR beta diversity per million T cells decreased in a roughly linear manner.

Then a second PCR, running about 7 to 11 cycles, was carried out with a sample-barcoded 5' primer and a J-beta primer mix. TCRdb used MiXCR to reprocess the 5' RACE reads, holding one entry per CDR3 protein. The sample yields over 950,000 distinct CDR3 sequences, 30% to 40% seen once. Sequencing was done on a sample of blood. This receptor was obtained from a man younger than 35 in good health. J is TRBJ1-5 and V is TRBV27, with a weak D call TRBD1 (5 bases). CDR3 bases: TGTGCCAGCAGCCCCGGGGCGAGCGGCAATCAGCCCCAGCATTTT. The encoded protein is CASSPGASGNQPQHF.